This record covers a single T cell receptor beta chain. The antigen is not known. This record belongs to a study of OX40 agonist ivuxolimab in advanced cancers. Study context: People who had prior anti-PD-1, anti-PD-L1 or anti-CTLA-4 therapy could take part, and under 45% had some. Study-wide results and limits: Among T cells, CD8+ cells averaged more expanded clones than CD4+ cells.

Clones were sequenced by immunoSEQ multiplex PCR, and TCRdb holds only the in-frame ones, with some missing. Of some 44,000 clones in the sample, roughly 80% were seen once. The CDR3 runs to 14 residues. Germline assignment: CDR1 KGHSY and CDR2 FQNENV. V gave up 2 bases and J gave up 2 bases, with 9 bases separating them. This receptor was taken from an adult with an advanced solid tumor such as melanoma, head and neck, liver or kidney cancer. The V gene is TRBV16, the J gene TRBJ1-2, with D unclear. The source material was CD4+ or CD8+ T cells sorted from blood, sampled in a trial of the OX40 agonist ivuxolimab. CDR3 region: CASSQRQTNYGYTF. The CDR3 DNA follows: TGTGCCAGCAGCCAAAGACAAACAAACTATGGCTACACCTTC.